This T cell receptor (beta chain) is drawn from a study of CD8 T cells in ankylosing spondylitis. Study findings and constraints: According to the report, clones linked to the disease were significantly enriched in matched synovial fluid samples taken from ankylosing spondylitis patients. Clones linked with disease were CD8+ and fairly uncommon in the peripheral blood. Ankylosing spondylitis blood appeared to carry a characteristic TCR beta motif of roughly eight highly homologous variants.

As concerns this clonotype: Its target is not known.

Library preparation for TCR beta used quantitative 5'-RACE with molecular barcodes. Each CDR3 protein is one row after TCRdb ran MiXCR on the 5' RACE reads. The table has around 250,000 distinct CDR3 sequences, over 15% seen once. Germline V gene lookup returns CDR1 SQVTM and CDR2 ANQGSEA. With 8 bases removed from V and 0 bases from J, the gap between germline ends came to 11 bases. The CDR3 extends over 12 amino acids. The TCR was taken from a male donor with ankylosing spondylitis or in good health (not recorded which). Sequencing was carried out using blood, either unsorted or a sorted T cell fraction (not recorded which). V gene TRBV29-1 combines with J gene TRBJ2-7, with TRBD2 as a possible D gene (5 bases). DNA of the CDR3: TGCAGCTTTAGTGGGAGCTCCTACGAGCAGTACTTC. Protein product: CSFSGSSYEQYF.